This TCR beta chain was retrieved from a study of control samples from healthy donors and cancer patients (dated by TCRdb to the early 2020s). Library construction relied on the immunoSEQ multiplex PCR assay. TCRdb re-hosts the immuneACCESS table, in-frame sequences only. Its copies lack some clones; in the studies checked, an unresolved V gene accounts for under half of them, and the cause for the rest is not known. This sample lists 100,000 to 150,000 clones; around 90% were detected once. Of the sample, about 2.7% falls within the top ten clones. Trimming accounts for 4 bases at V and 2 bases at J, while the number of junction bases matched to no gene is 3. Reading the germline V gene gives CDR1 SGHTS and CDR2 YDEGEE. The CDR3, from cysteine to phenylalanine, totals 14 residues. Solely the CDR3 DNA is kept, with 42 bases framed from the first base. With regard to this clone: Its antigen target is currently unknown. Base qualities are not provided; no much larger clone lies one nucleotide away.

The material sequenced was blood. The chain is made from TRBV5-8 and TRBJ2-7; TRBD1 lines up with 10 middle nucleotides. The TCR originated in a man aged 40-55 years in good health. The encoded CDR3 is CASSRDRGTYEQYF. Read as DNA, the sequence is TGTGCCAGCAGCCGGGACAGGGGAACCTACGAGCAGTACTTC.